This section outlines one T cell receptor (beta chain) sequence together with its context. The length of the CDR3 is 17 residues. Trimming stripped 2 bases from V and 9 bases from J, with 24 bases between. In germline, CDR1 is LGHNA, CDR2 YNFKEQ. The study ran its PCR with 60 Vbeta and 13 Jbeta primers. TCRdb keeps only in-frame clones here, not all; method: immunoSEQ multiplex PCR. The sample holds about 170,000 clones, roughly 84% seen once. The data were obtained in a study of cytomegalovirus exposure and HLA in healthy donors. The sample comprised PBMCs. V gene TRBV4-2 combines with J gene TRBJ2-3, with a possible D match to TRBD2 (6 bases). This TCR came from a male donor in good health and CMV-seronegative. The CDR3 nucleotides are TGTGCCAGCAGCCAATATGCCGGGACTCTAAAATACCGGACGCAGTATTTT. It codes for CASSQYAGTLKYRTQYF.